This TCR beta chain was identified during a study of cytomegalovirus exposure and HLA in healthy donors. As to this clone: Its antigen is not identified.

CDR1 and CDR2 from the germline V gene are SEHNR and FQNEAQ (reference sequence). The ends lost 6 bases at V and 3 bases at J; junction bases unmatched: 14. The length of the CDR3 is 17 residues. Study-level points and caveats: Sequencing depth roughly uniform across donors was assumed in presence/absence analyses.

With 60 Vbeta and 13 Jbeta primers, the PCR was carried out. Sequencing used immunoSEQ multiplex PCR; TCRdb keeps in-frame clones, though not all of them. The data show about 200,000 clones, 60% to 80% seen once. The chain recombines TRBV7-9 with TRBJ2-5, with 9 bases identical to TRBD1. Sequences were obtained from PBMCs. This receptor was identified in a woman aged 30 to 39 in good health and CMV-seronegative. In DNA, the CDR3 is TGTGCCAGCAGGCATGTCGGTTGGGACAGGGTAAAAGAGACCCAGTACTTC. Its translation: CASRHVGWDRVKETQYF.